Each of the 4 T cell receptor beta chains below was sequenced from the same sample in a study of pediatric ulcerative colitis. Sequencing was performed with immunoSEQ multiplex PCR; in TCRdb, only in-frame clones are kept and a portion is missing. The sample has 30,000 to 40,000 clones; about 81% are singletons. During colonoscopy, one to two rectal pinch biopsies were collected. Sequencing used gut tissue. The receptors shown here come from a boy under 18 with mild ulcerative colitis.

The chain couples TRBV5-1 to TRBJ2-7; D may match TRBD1 or TRBD2 (5 bases each). CDR1 and CDR2 from the germline V gene are SGHRS and YFSETQ. Trimming pared 0 bases from V and 6 bases from J, leaving 10 bases between. The CDR3 totals 13 residues. This CDR3 reads CASSLVGTGEQYF. The DNA for the CDR3 is TGCGCCAGCAGCTTGGTCGGGACGGGCGAGCAGTACTTC.

Concerning this clone itself: One end of the junction fails to match germline, which may point to a read error. V usage is TRBV18 and J usage is TRBJ1-2; 8 bases align to TRBD1. CDR1 is KGHSH, CDR2 LQKENI, per germline. This CDR3 spans 15 amino acids. CDR3: CASSPQSDRGAGYTF. The CDR3 DNA sequence: TGTGCCAGCTCCCCACAGAGTGACAGGGGCGCTGGCTACACCTTC.

The chain combines TRBV4-2 with TRBJ2-7; D call uncertain. Germline CDR1 reads LGHNA; CDR2 reads YNFKEQ. The CDR3 extends over 14 amino acids. Trimming stripped 0 bases from V and 4 bases from J, with 10 bases between. The chain's CDR3 is CASSQDIQSYEQYF. The DNA for the CDR3 is TGTGCCAGCAGCCAAGATATACAGTCGTACGAGCAGTACTTC.

The chain links TRBV4-1 to TRBJ1-2; maybe TRBD1 (6 bases). The CDR3 spans 16 residues. The ends were cut back, 3 bases at V and 3 bases at J, with 17 bases in the middle. Germline loops: CDR1 MGHRA, CDR2 YSYEKL. The CDR3: CASSHDGGALYYGYTF. The DNA for the CDR3 is TGCGCCAGCAGCCACGATGGGGGGGCGCTTTACTATGGCTACACCTTC.